One sample yielded the 14 T cell receptor beta chains listed below, sequenced in a study of Tregs in tolerant kidney transplant recipients. Data came from immunoSEQ multiplex PCR; TCRdb stores just in-frame clones and leaves some out. The sample records some 68,000 clones, about four fifths being singletons. Sequenced: CD4+ T cells from blood. These receptors were taken from a human donor in good health.

The chain combines TRBV2 with TRBJ2-5, with 7 bases lining up with TRBD2. Germline V gives CDR1 SNHLY, CDR2 FYNNEI. The CDR3 is 17 residues long. Trimming at V came to 6 bases and at J to 0 bases, leaving 13 bases not matched to a gene. The CDR3 nucleotides are TGTGCCAGCAGGGCCACCTTCTCACTAGCGTACCAAGAGACCCAGTACTTC. Translated: CASRATFSLAYQETQYF.

The chain couples TRBV14 to TRBJ2-7; TRBD2 aligns across 14 bases. Germline V gene sequence: CDR1 SGHDN, CDR2 FVKESK. The CDR3 totals 16 residues. V lost 5 bases, J lost 1 base, and 4 bases stayed unmatched. The CDR3 nucleotides read TGTGCCAGCAGCGAGGGACTAGCGGGAGCTTCCTACGAGCAGTACTTC. Its translation is CASSEGLAGASYEQYF.

The chain employs TRBV11-3 and TRBJ2-1; 14 bases align to TRBD2. Germline-derived CDR1 and CDR2 are SGHNT and YENEEA. CDR3 length equals 15 residues. The ends lost 4 bases at V and 8 bases at J; junction bases unmatched: 4. The CDR3 sequence: CASSYGTSGSDEQFF. The CDR3 DNA reads TGTGCCAGCAGCTACGGGACTAGCGGGAGTGATGAGCAGTTCTTC.

The chain employs TRBV19 and TRBJ1-1, with D maybe TRBD1 (5 bases). Germline V CDR1 and CDR2: LNHDA, SQIVND (reference sequence). The CDR3 spans 14 residues. V was cut by 5 bases and J by 3 bases, with 13 bases left in between. The CDR3 sequence is CASSPTGRDTEAFF. For the CDR3, the DNA is TGTGCCAGTAGTCCGACTGGCAGGGACACTGAAGCTTTCTTT. Together with reference TRBV19 and TRBJ1-1, the CDR3 gives the full variable domain: DGGITQSPKYLFRKEGQNVTLSCEQNLNHDAMYWYRQDPGQGLRLIYYSQIVNDFQKGDIAEGYSVSREKKESFPLTVTSAQKNPTAFYLCASSPTGRDTEAFFGQGTRLTVV.

The chain employs TRBV30 and TRBJ2-2; D unresolved. Germline CDR1 GTSNPN, CDR2 SVGIG (reference sequence). Between the trimmed V and J ends, which lost 0 bases and 8 bases, there was a span of 4 bases. CDR3 size: 11 residues. The CDR3 protein is CAWSVLGELFF. The DNA of the CDR3 is TGTGCCTGGAGTGTACTAGGGGAGCTGTTTTTT.

V gene TRBV7-9 combines with J gene TRBJ1-2, with D uncertain. CDR1 and CDR2 (germline): SEHNR, FQNEAQ (reference sequence). CDR3 size: 14 residues. V was clipped by 5 bases and J by 1 base, with 11 bases between them. CDR3 nucleotides: TGTGCCAGCAGCCACACCAGTAATAACTATGGCTACACCTTC. This sequence encodes CASSHTSNNYGYTF.

V usage is TRBV11-2 and J usage is TRBJ2-2; D unresolved. Trimming stripped 5 bases from V and 7 bases from J, with 11 bases between. The length of the CDR3 is 13 residues. Looked up from germline, CDR1 is SGHAT and CDR2 is FQNNGV. CDR3 loop: CASSPLKGGELFF. Here the CDR3 DNA reads TGTGCCAGCAGCCCCCTGAAGGGCGGGGAGCTGTTTTTT. Filled out from reference TRBV11-2 and TRBJ2-2, the complete variable domain reads EAGVAQSPRYKIIEKRQSVAFWCNPISGHATLYWYQQILGQGPKLLIQFQNNGVVDDSQLPKDRFSAERLKGVDSTLKIQPAKLEDSAVYLCASSPLKGGELFFGEGSRLTVL.

V is TRBV2 and J is TRBJ1-1, with 7 bases lining up with TRBD1. V was pared by 5 bases and J by 11 bases, with 8 bases of the junction left unmatched. The CDR3 consists of 12 residues. Germline assignment: CDR1 SNHLY and CDR2 FYNNEI. This CDR3 reads CASSNNRGEAFF. CDR3 in DNA: TGTGCCAGCAGTAATAACAGGGGCGAGGCTTTCTTT.

The chain is built from TRBV29-1 and TRBJ2-6, with 10 bases identical to TRBD1. CDR3 length: 20 residues. V shed 7 bases and J 2 bases; nucleotides not matched to a gene: 20. Germline-derived CDR1 and CDR2 are SQVTM and ANQGSEA. The CDR3, as DNA: TGCAGCGCCGACCGGGACAGGGGATGCCCTCGACTTGCTGGGGCCAACGTCCTGACTTTC. It translates to CSADRDRGCPRLAGANVLTF.

This clone was recorded a few times. V usage is TRBV12-5 and J usage is TRBJ1-2; weak D call: TRBD1 (5 bases). Germline CDR1 is LGHNT and CDR2 is FRNRAP. Trimming took off 3 bases at V and 8 bases at J, with 22 bases between the two ends. The CDR3 runs 16 residues. CDR3: CASGLPSYRDFGGYTF. CDR3 coding DNA: TGTGCTAGTGGTTTACCCTCTTACCGGGACTTTGGGGGCTACACCTTC.

The chain links TRBV28 to TRBJ2-7, with D unclear. V shed 6 bases and J shed 4 bases, with 7 bases lying between them. Looked up from germline, CDR1 is MDHEN and CDR2 is SYDVKM. The CDR3 loop spans 11 amino acids. CDR3 sequence: CASSQRYEQYF. DNA of the CDR3: TGTGCCAGCAGCCAGAGGTACGAGCAGTACTTC.

Of note for this clone: A read error may produce the germline difference seen at one junction end. The CDR3 sequence is CAWSAGKGASSYNSPLRF. CDR3 nucleotide sequence: TGTGCCTGGAGTGCAGGGAAGGGGGCGAGCTCCTATAATTCACCCCTCCGCTTT. The chain recombines TRBV30 with TRBJ1-6; TRBD1 agrees at 7 bases. Germline V gives CDR1 GTSNPN, CDR2 SVGIG (reference sequence). This CDR3 is 18 amino acids long. Complete variable domain (other parts from reference TRBV30 and TRBJ1-6): SQTIHQWPATLVQPVGSPLSLECTVEGTSNPNLYWYRQAAGRGLQLLFYSVGIGQISSEVPQNLSASRPQDRQFILSSKKLLLSDSGFYLCAWSAGKGASSYNSPLRFGNGTRLTVT.

As DNA, the CDR3 is TGCAGCGTTAAGGGAAATAATGAAAAACTGTTTTTT. Its translation: CSVKGNNEKLFF. The gene calls are TRBV29-1 and TRBJ1-4; no definite D call. Trimming removed 5 bases from V and 4 bases from J, with 8 bases in between. In germline, CDR1 is SQVTM, CDR2 ANQGSEA. This CDR3 has 12 residues.

The V and J genes are TRBV29-1 and TRBJ2-4; D remains unclear. This CDR3 is built from 13 residues. V gave up 6 bases and J gave up 2 bases, with 11 bases separating them. The germline CDR1 and CDR2 sequences are SQVTM and ANQGSEA. The CDR3 region is CSVPASTKNIQYF. CDR3 bases: TGCAGCGTCCCCGCGTCGACCAAAAACATTCAGTACTTC.